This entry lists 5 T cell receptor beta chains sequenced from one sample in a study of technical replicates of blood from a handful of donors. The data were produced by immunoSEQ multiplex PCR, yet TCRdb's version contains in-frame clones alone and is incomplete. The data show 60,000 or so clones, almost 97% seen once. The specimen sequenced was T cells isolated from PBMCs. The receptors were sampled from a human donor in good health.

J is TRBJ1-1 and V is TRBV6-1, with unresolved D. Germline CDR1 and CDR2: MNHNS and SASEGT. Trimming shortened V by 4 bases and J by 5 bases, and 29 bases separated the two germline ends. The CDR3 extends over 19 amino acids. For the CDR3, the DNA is TGTGCCAGCAGTGGGTACTTAACCGGGCCTCCAACGAGGGTTACTGAAGCTTTCTTT. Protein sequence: CASSGYLTGPPTRVTEAFF.

In nucleotides, the CDR3 is TGTGCCAGCAGCCGGGGGGCCGGGGAGACCCAGTACTTC. Its translation: CASSRGAGETQYF. The chain has TRBV7-3 and TRBJ2-5, with D possibly matching TRBD2 (7 bases). Germline V gene lookup returns CDR1 SGHTA and CDR2 FQGTGA. CDR3 length equals 13 residues. The V end lost 5 bases, the J end lost 5 bases, and 12 bases lay between the germline ends.

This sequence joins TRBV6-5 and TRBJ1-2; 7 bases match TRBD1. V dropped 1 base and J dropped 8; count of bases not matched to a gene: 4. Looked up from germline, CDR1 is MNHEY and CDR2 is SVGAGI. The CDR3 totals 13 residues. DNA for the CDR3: TGTGCCAGCAGTTACTGGACAGGTGGCGGCTACACCTTC. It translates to CASSYWTGGGYTF.

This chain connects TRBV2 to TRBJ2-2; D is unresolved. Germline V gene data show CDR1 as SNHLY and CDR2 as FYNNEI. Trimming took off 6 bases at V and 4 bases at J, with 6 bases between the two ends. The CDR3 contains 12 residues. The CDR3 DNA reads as TGTGCCAGCAGAGAGTTCACCGGGGAGCTGTTTTTT. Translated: CASREFTGELFF.

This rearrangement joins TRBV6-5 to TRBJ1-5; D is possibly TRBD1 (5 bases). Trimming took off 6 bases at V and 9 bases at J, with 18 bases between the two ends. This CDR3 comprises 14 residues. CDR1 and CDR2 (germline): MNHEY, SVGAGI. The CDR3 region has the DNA TGTGCCAGCAGAGGGGTGGCGGGAAGTGGGCCCCAGCATTTT. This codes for CASRGVAGSGPQHF.